The present T cell receptor (beta chain) was sequenced within a study of OX40 agonist ivuxolimab in advanced cancers. General observations from the study: No antigen was identified for the clonally expanded peripheral T cells. At doses 0.1 to 3.0 mg/kg, CD4+ and CD8+ clones expanded.

The protocol was immunoSEQ multiplex PCR, while the TCRdb copy is restricted to in-frame clones and leaves out a portion. This sample has some 80,000 clones; roughly nine tenths occur once, and the top ten carry more than 2.5%. Autoimmune disease history or systemic immunosuppression disqualified patients. This CDR3 has 15 residues. The J segment lost 1 base and the V segment lost 4 bases, leaving 4 bases of the junction unmatched. The germline V gene encodes CDR1 LNHDA and CDR2 SQIVND (reference sequence). About this clone itself: The target antigen is unknown.

This TCR derives from an adult with an advanced solid tumor such as melanoma, head and neck, liver or kidney cancer. V is TRBV19 and J is TRBJ1-1, with 9 nucleotides matching TRBD1. The specimen was CD4+ or CD8+ T cells sorted from blood, collected in a trial of the OX40 agonist ivuxolimab. This CDR3 reads CASSKGTGTNTEAFF. CDR3 DNA: TGTGCCAGTAGTAAAGGGACAGGGACGAACACTGAAGCTTTCTTT.